This T cell receptor beta chain was recovered during a study of control samples from healthy donors and cancer patients. Repertoires were generated with immunoSEQ multiplex PCR, while TCRdb's copy carries only in-frame clones and drops some. The sample consists of 65,000 to 80,000 clones, around 90% of them appearing once. The TCR originated in a woman aged 55-75 years with head and neck cancer. The sequencing sample was made of PBMCs.

In DNA form, the CDR3 reads TGTGCCAGCAGCCCTCCGGGACAGGGCTATGGCTACACCTTC. As protein: CASSPPGQGYGYTF. The V and J genes are TRBV7-2 and TRBJ1-2; 9 positions agree with TRBD1. Germline V lookup: CDR1 SGHTA, CDR2 FQGNSA. V lost 5 bases and J lost 4; bases outside the gene matches: 5. CDR3 size: 14 residues.